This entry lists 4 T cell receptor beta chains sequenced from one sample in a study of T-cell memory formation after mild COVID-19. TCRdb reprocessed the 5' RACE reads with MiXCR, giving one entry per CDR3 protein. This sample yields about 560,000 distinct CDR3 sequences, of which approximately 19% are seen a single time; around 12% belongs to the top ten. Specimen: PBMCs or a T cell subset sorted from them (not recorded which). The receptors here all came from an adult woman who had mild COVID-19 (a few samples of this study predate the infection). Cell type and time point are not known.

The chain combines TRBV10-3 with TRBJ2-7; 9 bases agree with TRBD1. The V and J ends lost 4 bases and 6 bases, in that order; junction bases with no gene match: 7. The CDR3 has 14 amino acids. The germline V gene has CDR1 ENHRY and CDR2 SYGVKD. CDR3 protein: CAISGPGQGVEQYF. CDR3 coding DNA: TGTGCCATCAGTGGGCCGGGACAGGGAGTCGAGCAGTACTTC.

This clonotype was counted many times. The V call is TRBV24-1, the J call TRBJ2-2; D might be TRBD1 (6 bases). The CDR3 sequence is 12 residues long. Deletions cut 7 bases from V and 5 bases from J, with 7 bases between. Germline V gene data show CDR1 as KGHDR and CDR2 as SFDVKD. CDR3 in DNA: TGTGCCACCAGGCAGGGGACCGGGGAGCTGTTTTTT. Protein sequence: CATRQGTGELFF.

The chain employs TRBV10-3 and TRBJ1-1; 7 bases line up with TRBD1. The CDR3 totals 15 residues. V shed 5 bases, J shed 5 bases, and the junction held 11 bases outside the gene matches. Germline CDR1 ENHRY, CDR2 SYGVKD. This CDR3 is CAISQDRVAVTEAFF. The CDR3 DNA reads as TGTGCCATCAGTCAAGACAGGGTGGCTGTAACTGAAGCTTTCTTT.

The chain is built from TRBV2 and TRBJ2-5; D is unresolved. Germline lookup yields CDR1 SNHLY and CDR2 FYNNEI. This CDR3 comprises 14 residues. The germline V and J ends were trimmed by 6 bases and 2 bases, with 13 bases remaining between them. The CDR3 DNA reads TGTGCCAGCAGATTCTCGGGTTTACAAGAGACCCAGTACTTC. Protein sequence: CASRFSGLQETQYF.